These T cell receptor beta chains were read from a single sample in a study of OX40 agonist ivuxolimab in advanced cancers. This table comes from immunoSEQ multiplex PCR, and its TCRdb copy is limited to in-frame clones, with some not included. The sample shows some 42,000 clones, more than 75% of them seen only once. The sample in question was CD4+ or CD8+ T cells sorted from blood, obtained in a trial of the OX40 agonist ivuxolimab. Receptors were obtained from an adult with an advanced solid tumor such as melanoma, head and neck, liver or kidney cancer. The conserved cysteine and the conserved F or W are not part of the CDR3 here. Each record gives: V gene, clone size, CDR3 protein. The listing skips clone size in some rows; elsewhere it reads once, few, many or a size class.

>TRBV6-1|once
ASSEWGEGGYEQY
>TRBV18|-
ASSPSPGQGTDTQY
>TRBV19|large
ATRGGFPENEQY
>TRBV29-1|-
SVESLRGSSYEQY
>TRBV5-1|-
ASSLLSSGSSYEQY
>TRBV2|-
ASKDDRDYTEAF
>TRBV7-9|-
ASRTDGLYGYT
>TRBV2|-
ASTGRIGGEKLF
>TRBV25-1|-
ASSSPDRVFDEQY
>TRBV6-6|-
ASSYQGSDYGYT
>TRBV10-3|-
AIREPSSFWY
>TRBV18|-
ASSPGQNTEAF
>TRBV2|-
ASMGVSYEQY
>TRBV6-5|once
ASSYSYSSGANVLT
>TRBV6-5|-
ASSYTRDSKNEKLF
>TRBV7-8|-
ASAGRDEQY
>TRBV5-6|-
ASSSTGEAGGAYEQY
>TRBV28|once
ASSLYTGAMGTDTQY
>TRBV5-1|-
ASSVGLAGGPGTDTQY
>TRBV21-1|-
ASSTGGSPYEQY
>TRBV6-4|-
ASSDSGQGTYGYT
>TRBV28|-
ASSFQSSYNEQF
>TRBV4-2|-
ASSQDGVNADEQF
>TRBV6-1|-
ASSVWGNTIY
>TRBV6-1|-
ASSELTRSSYEQY
>TRBV6-6|-
ASRGEWGQPQH
>TRBV6-6|-
ASKGRRDGNEQY
>TRBV7-9|-
ASSPAGEEETQY
>TRBV5-5|-
ASRMAGGEEKLF
>TRBV7-8|once
ASSSDRGGRNTEAF
>TRBV15|once
ATSSKSVDNSPLH
>TRBV10-3|-
AINTGRETQY
>TRBV10-3|-
AISVGLANTGELF
>TRBV6-1|-
ASSDLTSPVPDTQY
>TRBV9|-
ASSAGQANYGYT
>TRBV11-3|-
ASSLGLETQY
>TRBV4-1|-
ASSQDQWRAQETQY
>TRBV6-1|-
ASSEVRNQPQH
>TRBV7-9|-
ASSLAPGTGASYEQY
>TRBV9|-
ASSAGLAGLYEQY
>TRBV10-1|-
ASSEGQGAITGELF
>TRBV5-1|-
ASSLMGPLTDTQY
>TRBV2|-
ASSEEDTQY